These 23 T cell receptor beta chains were sequenced from one sample in a study of blood T cell repertoires in COVID-19. Some clones are missing from TCRdb's copy, which holds only in-frame ones; the method was immunoSEQ multiplex PCR. The sample shows about 170,000 clones, roughly 85% of them seen only once. Material: PBMCs or T cells enriched from blood (not recorded which). The receptors stem from a woman in her 70s in a cohort exposed to, infected with or recovered from COVID-19 (not recorded which).

The chain links TRBV3-1 (or the pseudogene TRBV3-2) to TRBJ2-1, with 9 bases lining up with TRBD1. This CDR3 region has 16 residues. Germline values: CDR1 LGHDT, CDR2 YNNKEL (reference sequence). V lost 1 base and J lost 6; bases outside the gene matches: 7. CDR3 nucleotide sequence: TGTGCCAGCAGCCAAGGTCCGGGACAGGGAATCAATGAGCAGTTCTTC. It encodes CASSQGPGQGINEQFF.

Concerning this clone: The same CDR3 can be traced to other DNA sequences in this sample. The rearrangement joins TRBV5-1 to TRBJ1-2; D gene ambiguous. CDR1 is SGHRS and CDR2 is YFSETQ in the germline V gene. The CDR3 has 14 residues. Trimming cost V 2 bases and J 0 bases, with 8 bases left between them. CDR3 sequence reads: CASSFETPNYGYTF. The CDR3 bases are TGCGCCAGCAGCTTTGAGACTCCTAACTATGGCTACACCTTC.

This clone was picked up a small number of times. This chain uses TRBV2 with TRBJ2-7, with a possible D match to TRBD2 (5 bases). Trimming pared 2 bases from V and 9 bases from J, leaving 8 bases between. CDR3 length: 11 amino acids. Germline CDR1 reads SNHLY; CDR2 reads FYNNEI. DNA of the CDR3: TGTGCCAGCAGTGAATCTCGGGGGCAGTACTTC. Its translation is CASSESRGQYF.

The genes are TRBV4-2 and TRBJ2-7; weak D call: TRBD2 (5 bases). CDR1 is LGHNA, CDR2 YNFKEQ, per germline. V lost 1 base and J lost 8, with 18 bases in between. This CDR3 comprises 15 residues. The CDR3 loop is CASSQAGNVLGKQYF. In DNA form, the CDR3 reads TGTGCCAGCAGCCAAGCCGGGAACGTCCTAGGAAAGCAGTACTTC.

The V call is TRBV19, the J call TRBJ2-7; D perhaps matches TRBD2 (5 bases). Germline CDR1 is LNHDA and CDR2 is SQIVND (reference sequence). The V and J ends lost 10 bases and 2 bases respectively, with 21 bases between them. The length of the CDR3 is 15 residues. Here the CDR3 DNA reads TGTGCCACCTCCCCCGCCCCTGGTAGCGCCTACGAGCAGTACTTC. This sequence encodes CATSPAPGSAYEQYF.

The CDR3 region is CASTLPGGAANYGYTF. DNA of the CDR3: TGTGCCAGTACCCTGCCAGGGGGCGCGGCAAACTATGGCTACACCTTC. V is TRBV19 and J is TRBJ1-2; TRBD1 matches 8 bases. The CDR3 is 16 residues long. Germline assignment: CDR1 LNHDA and CDR2 SQIVND (reference sequence). The V segment lost 7 bases and the J segment 2 bases; nucleotides outside the gene matches: 12.

This sequence joins TRBV3-1 (or the pseudogene TRBV3-2) and TRBJ1-1; D gene ambiguous. Germline values: CDR1 LGHDT, CDR2 YNNKEL (reference sequence). The CDR3 runs 13 residues. The ends were cut back, 5 bases at V and 3 bases at J, with 10 bases in the middle. Here the CDR3 reads CASSFTTYTEAFF. The CDR3 DNA follows: TGTGCCAGCAGCTTCACAACATACACTGAAGCTTTCTTT.

This sequence joins TRBV16 and TRBJ2-5, with a weak D call TRBD2 (5 bases). V lost 5 bases and J 2 bases, leaving 21 bases between the germline ends. Germline values: CDR1 KGHSY, CDR2 FQNENV. The CDR3 is made up of 17 amino acids. The CDR3 bases are TGTGCCAGCAGCTTCACAAGTCATACTAGAGGGCAAGAGACCCAGTACTTC. Its protein product is CASSFTSHTRGQETQYF.

This chain uses TRBV7-9 with TRBJ2-3; D possibly corresponds to TRBD2 (6 bases). This CDR3 spans 16 amino acids. The germline CDR1 and CDR2 sequences are SEHNR and FQNEAQ (reference sequence). The ends were cut back, 3 bases at V and 4 bases at J, with 17 bases in the middle. This CDR3 is CASSLWREIGADTQYF. Here the CDR3 DNA reads TGTGCCAGCAGCTTGTGGCGGGAAATCGGCGCAGATACGCAGTATTTT.

This chain links TRBV19 with TRBJ1-3, with 9 nucleotides matching TRBD1. The CDR3 length is 15 residues. Germline V gene data show CDR1 as LNHDA and CDR2 as SQIVND (reference sequence). With 5 bases clipped from V and 4 bases from J, the junction kept 6 bases outside the gene matches. The CDR3 nucleotides read TGTGCCAGTAGTCACCGGGACAGGGTAGGAAACACCATATATTTT. This encodes CASSHRDRVGNTIYF.

The rearrangement uses TRBV9 and TRBJ2-7, with 7 bases that match TRBD1. J gave up 6 bases and V 0 bases, and 3 bases lay outside the gene matches. In germline, CDR1 is SGDLS, CDR2 YYNGEE. This CDR3 comprises 13 residues. The DNA for the CDR3 is TGTGCCAGCAGCGTAGCAGGGGGACGCGAGCAGTACTTC. Its translation is CASSVAGGREQYF.

This chain joins TRBV19 and TRBJ2-1; TRBD2 agrees at 10 bases. This CDR3 has 15 amino acids. Germline loops: CDR1 LNHDA, CDR2 SQIVND (reference sequence). V lost 3 bases, J lost 9 bases, and 8 bases stayed unmatched. CDR3 sequence reads: CASSILAGVLSEQFF. CDR3 nucleotides: TGTGCCAGTAGTATCCTAGCGGGAGTCCTTAGTGAGCAGTTCTTC.

The J gene is TRBJ1-5, the V gene TRBV12-3 or TRBV12-4; TRBD1 aligns across 8 bases. This CDR3 comprises 13 residues. V dropped 6 bases and J dropped 6; count of bases not matched to a gene: 4. In DNA form, the CDR3 reads TGTGCCAGCAGGTCGACAGGGGCTCAGCCCCAGCATTTT. Translating it yields CASRSTGAQPQHF.

The chain combines TRBV6-6 with TRBJ2-3; 12 bases match TRBD1. The CDR3 is made up of 15 amino acids. Losses at the gene ends were 6 bases for V and 4 bases for J; bases not matched to a gene: 5. Germline CDR1 and CDR2: MNHNY and SVGAGI (reference sequence). The CDR3 DNA sequence: TGTGCCAGCAGAACGGGGACAGGGGGCTCAGATACGCAGTATTTT. Its translation is CASRTGTGGSDTQYF.

This clone was seen a handful of times. The gene calls are TRBV2 and TRBJ1-2; 7 bases map to TRBD1. Germline trimming cut 6 bases from V and 4 bases from J; bases unmatched to any gene: 8. The CDR3 consists of 14 residues. CDR1 and CDR2 (germline): SNHLY, FYNNEI. The CDR3 coding sequence is TGTGCCAGCAGACCCGGACAGGACGGCTATGGCTACACCTTC. This translates into CASRPGQDGYGYTF. Full variable domain (remainder filled in from reference TRBV2 and TRBJ1-2): EPEVTQTPSHQVTQMGQEVILRCVPISNHLYFYWYRQILGQKVEFLVSFYNNEISEKSEIFDDQFSVERPDGSNFTLKIRSTKLEDSAMYFCASRPGQDGYGYTFGSGTRLTVV.

CDR3: CASSESGLGQFF. CDR3 DNA sequence: TGTGCCAGCAGTGAGTCGGGATTGGGGCAGTTCTTC. The chain combines TRBV6-2 or TRBV6-3 with TRBJ2-1, with D perhaps TRBD2 (5 bases). The CDR3 extends over 12 amino acids. Trimming cost V 5 bases and J 12 bases, with 14 bases left between them. Looked up from germline, CDR1 is MNHEY and CDR2 is SVGEGT.

V and J are TRBV11-2 and TRBJ1-1, with D perhaps TRBD1 (5 bases). V lost 3 bases and J lost 0, with 17 bases in between. CDR3 size: 17 residues. The germline V gene encodes CDR1 SGHAT and CDR2 FQNNGV. For the CDR3, the DNA is TGTGCCAGCAGCTTGGGGCAGGCAACGAGGATGAACACTGAAGCTTTCTTT. It is translated as CASSLGQATRMNTEAFF. The whole variable domain, remainder taken from reference TRBV11-2 and TRBJ1-1, is EAGVAQSPRYKIIEKRQSVAFWCNPISGHATLYWYQQILGQGPKLLIQFQNNGVVDDSQLPKDRFSAERLKGVDSTLKIQPAKLEDSAVYLCASSLGQATRMNTEAFFGQGTRLTVV.

The V and J genes are TRBV9 and TRBJ1-1, with TRBD1 as a possible D gene (5 bases). Per the germline V gene, CDR1 is SGDLS and CDR2 is YYNGEE. This CDR3 region has 14 residues. Trimming left V 4 bases short and J 5 bases short, with 15 bases between. The CDR3 DNA follows: TGTGCCAGCAGCCCACAGTGGGGGGGGACTGAAGCTTTCTTT. This translates into CASSPQWGGTEAFF. Together with reference TRBV9 and TRBJ1-1, the CDR3 gives the full variable domain: DSGVTQTPKHLITATGQRVTLRCSPRSGDLSVYWYQQSLDQGLQFLIQYYNGEERAKGNILERFSAQQFPDLHSELNLSSLELGDSALYFCASSPQWGGTEAFFGQGTRLTVV.

This chain joins TRBV5-1 and TRBJ2-3; the D gene is possibly TRBD1 (5 bases). Germline CDR1 reads SGHRS; CDR2 reads YFSETQ. There are 14 residues in the CDR3. V was shortened by 3 bases and J by 3 bases, with 11 bases between the two germline ends. The CDR3 loop is CASSSPGLTDTQYF. Here the CDR3 DNA reads TGCGCCAGCAGCTCCCCAGGGTTGACAGATACGCAGTATTTT.

The chain is built from TRBV18 and TRBJ1-5, with a tentative D call TRBD1 (6 bases). This CDR3 has 14 amino acids. Germline V lookup: CDR1 KGHSH, CDR2 LQKENI. Trimming pared 4 bases from V and 1 base from J, leaving 8 bases between. DNA of the CDR3: TGTGCCAGCTCACTAGGACAGAGCAATCAGCCCCAGCATTTT. Encoded protein: CASSLGQSNQPQHF. Filled out from reference TRBV18 and TRBJ1-5, the complete variable domain reads NAGVMQNPRHLVRRRGQEARLRCSPMKGHSHVYWYRQLPEEGLKFMVYLQKENIIDESGMPKERFSAEFPKEGPSILRIQQVVRGDSAAYFCASSLGQSNQPQHFGDGTRLSIL.

The gene calls are TRBV7-3 and TRBJ1-1, with TRBD1 identical over 10 bases. V was pared by 5 bases and J by 6 bases, with 12 bases of the junction left unmatched. Germline lookup yields CDR1 SGHTA and CDR2 FQGTGA. The length of the CDR3 is 16 residues. CDR3 sequence (DNA): TGTGCCAGCAGCCCCGGGACAGGGGATCTGAGCGCTGAAGCTTTCTTT. It yields the protein CASSPGTGDLSAEAFF.

This clone was seen a few times. The CDR3: CASSLPGGEAFF. The CDR3 DNA reads as TGTGCCAGCAGCCTCCCGGGGGGGGAAGCTTTCTTT. The V and J genes are TRBV5-6 and TRBJ1-1; the D gene is possibly TRBD1 (5 bases). Germline V gene lookup returns CDR1 SGHDT and CDR2 YYEEEE. The CDR3 consists of 12 residues. The V gene lost 4 bases and the J gene lost 8 bases, with 12 bases spanning the gap.

This clone was counted a single time. J is TRBJ1-6 and V is TRBV7-3; no definite D call. The CDR3 spans 13 residues. Germline V gene data show CDR1 as SGHTA and CDR2 as FQGTGA. The V end was cut by 0 bases, the J end by 8 bases, with 5 bases between. In DNA form, the CDR3 reads TGTGCCAGCAGCTTAACTGCGGATTCACCCCTCCACTTT. The encoded protein is CASSLTADSPLHF.